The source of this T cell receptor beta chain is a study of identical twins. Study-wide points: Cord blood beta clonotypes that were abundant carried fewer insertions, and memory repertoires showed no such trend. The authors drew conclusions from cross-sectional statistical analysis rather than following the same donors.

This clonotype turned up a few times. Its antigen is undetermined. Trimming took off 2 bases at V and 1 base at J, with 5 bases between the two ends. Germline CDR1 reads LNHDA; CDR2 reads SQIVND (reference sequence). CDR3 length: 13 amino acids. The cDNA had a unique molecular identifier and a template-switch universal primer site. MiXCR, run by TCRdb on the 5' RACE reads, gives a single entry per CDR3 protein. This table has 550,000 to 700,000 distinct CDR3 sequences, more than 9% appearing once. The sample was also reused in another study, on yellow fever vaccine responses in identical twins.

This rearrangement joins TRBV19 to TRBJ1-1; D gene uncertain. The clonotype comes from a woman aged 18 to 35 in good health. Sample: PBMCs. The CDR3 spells CASSILGNTEAFF. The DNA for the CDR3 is TGTGCCAGTAGTATATTGGGGAACACTGAAGCTTTCTTT.